This T cell receptor beta chain comes out of a study of Graves' ophthalmopathy and Graves' hyperthyroidism. Background on the study: Peripheral blood was collected at initial diagnosis, before any treatment.

Diagnoses were established from clinical symptoms, serum thyroxine, TRAb, thyroid ultrasound and orbital computed tomography. The PBMC fraction was derived from over 9 ml of fresh peripheral blood. The CDR3 is 14 amino acids. Deletions cut 4 bases from V and 5 bases from J, with 17 bases between. Germline V gene sequence: CDR1 SQVTM, CDR2 ANQGSEA. Beta-chain TCR CDR3 regions were amplified from RNA transcripts. HTBI primers primed a first-round RT-PCR, and a second-round multiplex PCR followed. TCRdb re-called the multiplex PCR reads through MiXCR, storing one row per CDR3 protein. The sample has approximately 160,000 distinct CDR3 sequences; around 39% are singletons. This clonotype was recorded at least ten times. Its antigen is still unknown. Study conclusions and caveats: Most expanded thyroid clonotypes above 0.001 frequency also appeared in blood.

The rearrangement links TRBV29-1 to TRBJ1-1, with D hard to call. Sequencing used peripheral blood. The receptor comes from a man aged 25-45 years with Graves' ophthalmopathy. The CDR3: CSVGRGTPGTEAFF. CDR3 nucleotide sequence: TGCAGCGTTGGGAGAGGTACTCCCGGAACTGAAGCTTTCTTT.